This T cell receptor beta chain was recovered during a study of regulatory T cells in long-lasting Graves disease. Findings of the study overall: Patients with persistent disease showed a bias toward TRBV28, TRBJ1-2 and TRBJ2-5. Because few samples were included, accuracy may have been lower.

This clonotype has only one observation. The antigen remains unidentified. The CDR3 sequence is 13 residues long. V was trimmed by 7 bases and J by 10 bases, leaving 16 bases between them. Germline-derived CDR1 and CDR2 are LNHDA and SQIVND (reference sequence). Time point in this sample: persistent/refractory GD, antithyroid drugs over 5 years with positive TRAb. From PBMCs, RNA was extracted and then used to make the TCR library. The source of the patients was an endocrinology department in Xi'an, China. To make TCR beta libraries, researchers used iRepertoire HTBI primers and Arm-PCR of CDR3 regions. TCRdb reanalysed the multiplex PCR reads using MiXCR and keeps one entry per CDR3 protein. The sample yields 500,000 to 800,000 distinct CDR3 sequences, 25% to 35% seen once.

The receptor was derived from a female donor with Graves disease. Specimen: peripheral blood mononuclear cells (PBMCs), collected when the disease was refractory, from a patient treated with antithyroid drugs. The chain links TRBV19 to TRBJ1-4; D might be TRBD1 (5 bases). The DNA of the CDR3 is TGTGCCAGTAAAGGACACCCGGTCGTAAAACTGTTTTTT. Its translation is CASKGHPVVKLFF. Looking up the rest from reference TRBV19 and TRBJ1-4 gives the full variable domain: DGGITQSPKYLFRKEGQNVTLSCEQNLNHDAMYWYRQDPGQGLRLIYYSQIVNDFQKGDIAEGYSVSREKKESFPLTVTSAQKNPTAFYLCASKGHPVVKLFFGSGTQLSVL.